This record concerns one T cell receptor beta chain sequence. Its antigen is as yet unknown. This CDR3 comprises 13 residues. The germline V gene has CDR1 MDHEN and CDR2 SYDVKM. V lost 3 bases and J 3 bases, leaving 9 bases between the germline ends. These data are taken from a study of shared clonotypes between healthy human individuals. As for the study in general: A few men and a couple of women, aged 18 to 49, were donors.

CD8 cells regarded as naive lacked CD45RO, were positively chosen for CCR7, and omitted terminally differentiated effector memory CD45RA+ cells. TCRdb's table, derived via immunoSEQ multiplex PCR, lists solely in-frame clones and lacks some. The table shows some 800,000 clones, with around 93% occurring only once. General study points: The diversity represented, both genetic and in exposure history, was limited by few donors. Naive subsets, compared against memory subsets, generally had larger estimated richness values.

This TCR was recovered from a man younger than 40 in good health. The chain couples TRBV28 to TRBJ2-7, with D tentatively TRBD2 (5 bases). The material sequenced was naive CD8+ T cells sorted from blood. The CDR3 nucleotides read TGTGCCAGCAGTTTCCGAGGGCGCTACGAGCAGTACTTC. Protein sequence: CASSFRGRYEQYF.